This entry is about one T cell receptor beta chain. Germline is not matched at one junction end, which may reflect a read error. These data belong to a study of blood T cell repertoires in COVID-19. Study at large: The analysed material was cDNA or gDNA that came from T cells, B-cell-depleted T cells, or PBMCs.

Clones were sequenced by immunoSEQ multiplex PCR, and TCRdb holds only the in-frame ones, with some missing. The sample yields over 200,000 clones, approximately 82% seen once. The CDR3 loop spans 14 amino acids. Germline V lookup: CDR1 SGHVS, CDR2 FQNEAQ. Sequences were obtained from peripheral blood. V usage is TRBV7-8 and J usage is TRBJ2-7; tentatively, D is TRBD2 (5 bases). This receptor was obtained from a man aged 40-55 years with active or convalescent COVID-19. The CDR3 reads CASSLVRGRNEQYF. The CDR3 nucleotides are TGTGCCAGCAGTTTAGTCCGGGGTCGCAACGAGCAGTACTTC.